The clone carrying this TCR beta chain was observed many times. Its antigen remains unknown. With the read ending 3 residues before the CDR3 end, the germline J gene is used to fill in that end. This sample is drawn from a study of T cell clonality in common variable immunodeficiency. Whole-study findings and limits: In common variable immunodeficiency, TCR beta chains reportedly carried fewer deletions and N-nucleotide insertions.

The J segment lost 3 bases and the V segment lost 8 bases, leaving 12 bases of the junction unmatched. The CDR3 loop spans 14 amino acids. Germline V gene sequence: CDR1 DFQATT, CDR2 SNEGSKA (reference sequence). Measured with immunoSEQ multiplex PCR; TCRdb has only the in-frame clones, and not every one. The sample contains about 60,000 clones, none occurring once; around 1.6% lies in the top ten. This TCR came from a person aged 18 to 69 in good health. The V and J genes are TRBV20-1 and TRBJ2-7, with 8 bases lining up with TRBD1. The source material was peripheral blood mononuclear cells. CDR3 bases read: TGCAGTTCCCGACGGACAGGGACTGGCTACGAG. It codes for CSSRRTGTGYE. The complete CDR3 protein is CSSRRTGTGYEQYF.